The entry below describes one TCR beta chain. Unmatched junction bases numbered 4, after V lost 1 base and J lost 4 bases. CDR3 length equals 14 residues. The germline gives CDR1 SGHKS, CDR2 YYEKEE (reference sequence). The TCR cDNA carried a universal primer site and UMIs from 5'RACE template switching. TCRdb reprocessed the 5' RACE reads via MiXCR and lists one record per CDR3 protein. Of some 80,000 distinct CDR3 sequences in the sample, roughly 15% are singletons; the top ten hold around 24%. The data were obtained in a study of T cells after yellow fever vaccination. Study-level results: It was a weaker secondary response, yet one that peaked faster, at day 5 versus 15.

The rearrangement joins TRBV5-5 to TRBJ1-1, with 7 bases identical to TRBD1. The source was CD8+ T cells not binding an NS4B(214-222) dextramer, sorted from PBMCs, collected less than 25 days after the first yellow fever vaccination. This TCR was sampled from a man younger than 35 who received the YFV17D yellow fever vaccine. CDR3 DNA: TGTGCCAGCAGCTTGTGGACAGGCGGCACTGAAGCTTTCTTT. Its protein product is CASSLWTGGTEAFF.